Below, 15 T cell receptor beta chains from the same sample are listed, as sequenced in a study of early T cells in non-severe SARS-CoV-2 infection. TCRdb re-analysed the 5' RACE reads in MiXCR, keeping a single row per CDR3 protein. The sample gives tens of thousands of distinct CDR3 sequences, 9% to 15% of which show up once; around 1.7% is in the top ten. Specimen: whole blood. Every receptor here comes from an adult who was a healthcare worker with PCR-confirmed SARS-CoV-2 infection or an uninfected control (not recorded which).

This clonotype occurred many times. Likely a read error: the CDR3 ends without its conserved phenylalanine or tryptophan. The limits of the CDR3 on the DNA are not certain, so only TCRdb's listed CDR3 is given. The rearrangement uses TRBV19 and TRBJ2-7; the table names TRBD1, a call not compared with the DNA. Per germline, CDR1 LNHDA and CDR2 SQIVND (reference sequence). The CDR3 is 9 residues long, ends included. CDR3 protein: CASILPPLG.

A few counts support this clonotype. The chain carries TRBV5-1 and TRBJ2-7, with D maybe TRBD1 (5 bases). Germline V gives CDR1 SGHRS, CDR2 YFSETQ. The CDR3 spans 14 residues. V lost 0 bases and J lost 6, with 13 bases in between. Here the CDR3 reads CASSLAGSSPEQYF. CDR3 nucleotide sequence: TGCGCCAGCAGCTTGGCAGGGTCTTCCCCCGAGCAGTACTTC.

This clonotype was observed many times. The chain carries TRBV5-1 and TRBJ1-5; 8 bases map to TRBD1. Per the germline V gene, CDR1 is SGHRS and CDR2 is YFSETQ. The CDR3 has 18 residues. V lost 5 bases and J lost 5; bases outside the gene matches: 18. DNA for the CDR3: TGCGCCAGCAGAAGGTCCCAACTAAACAGGGGGTCGGATCAGCCCCAGCATTTT. Amino acids: CASRRSQLNRGSDQPQHF. Variable domain in full (rest from reference TRBV5-1 and TRBJ1-5): KAGVTQTPRYLIKTRGQQVTLSCSPISGHRSVSWYQQTPGQGLQFLFEYFSETQRNKGNFPGRFSGRQFSNSRSEMNVSTLELGDSALYLCASRRSQLNRGSDQPQHFGDGTRLSIL.

The chain is built from TRBV4-3 and TRBJ2-3, with D perhaps TRBD2 (6 bases). Germline V gene lookup returns CDR1 LGHNA and CDR2 YSLEER. V lost 0 bases to trimming and J lost 4 bases, with 11 bases between them. This CDR3 comprises 15 residues. CDR3 residues: CASSQDRLASDTQYF. The CDR3 nucleotides read TGCGCCAGCAGCCAAGACAGGCTAGCGTCAGATACGCAGTATTTT.

The chain joins TRBV30 to TRBJ1-1, with TRBD1 matching over 7 bases. Germline V gene data show CDR1 as GTSNPN and CDR2 as SVGIG (reference sequence). Germline trimming cut 2 bases from V and 5 bases from J; bases unmatched to any gene: 2. The CDR3 is 12 residues long. CDR3 DNA sequence: TGTGCCTGGAGTCAGGGGGGGACTGAAGCTTTCTTT. Protein sequence: CAWSQGGTEAFF.

This clonotype was counted a few times. This chain connects TRBV7-3 to TRBJ2-3; 7 bases map to TRBD2. After removal of 2 bases from V and 5 bases from J, the junction contained 4 bases not matched to a gene. The CDR3 extends over 14 amino acids. Germline CDR1 SGHTA, CDR2 FQGTGA. The CDR3 DNA reads as TGTGCCAGCAGCTTAGGGGTAGCGGGAGATACGCAGTATTTT. Encoded protein: CASSLGVAGDTQYF.

This chain joins TRBV10-2 and TRBJ2-2, with D perhaps matching TRBD1 (5 bases). The CDR3 contains 13 residues. CDR1 is WSHSY and CDR2 is SAAADI in the germline V gene. Deletions cut 3 bases from V and 3 bases from J, with 5 bases between. The CDR3 region has the DNA TGCGCCAGCAGTGAAGGGGACACCGGGGAGCTGTTTTTT. This encodes CASSEGDTGELFF.

This clonotype was seen at least ten times. V gene TRBV2 combines with J gene TRBJ2-3; 10 bases match TRBD2. Looked up from germline, CDR1 is SNHLY and CDR2 is FYNNEI. The CDR3 length is 14 residues. Trimming removed 9 bases from V and 2 bases from J; junction bases left unmatched: 5. CDR3 in DNA: TGTGCCAGTTTAAGCGGGGGGGTCACAGATACGCAGTATTTT. Its protein is CASLSGGVTDTQYF. Together with reference TRBV2 and TRBJ2-3, the CDR3 gives the full variable domain: EPEVTQTPSHQVTQMGQEVILRCVPISNHLYFYWYRQILGQKVEFLVSFYNNEISEKSEIFDDQFSVERPDGSNFTLKIRSTKLEDSAMYFCASLSGGVTDTQYFGPGTRLTVL.

The sample holds many counts of this clonotype. The chain has TRBV11-2 and TRBJ2-3, with 10 bases aligning to TRBD2. CDR1 and CDR2 from the germline V gene are SGHAT and FQNNGV. This CDR3 is 16 amino acids long. Unmatched junction bases numbered 12, after V lost 5 bases and J lost 7 bases. The CDR3 DNA follows: TGTGCCAGCAGCCTCGTAACTAGCGGGACCCCACATACGCAGTATTTT. Its protein is CASSLVTSGTPHTQYF.

The rearrangement joins TRBV9 to TRBJ2-1, with 9 positions matching TRBD2. V was clipped by 2 bases and J by 3 bases; unmatched bases: 3. The length of the CDR3 is 15 residues. From germline, CDR1 is SGDLS and CDR2 YYNGEE. CDR3 sequence (DNA): TGTGCCAGCAGCGTGGGTAGCGGGGGCTACAATGAGCAGTTCTTC. It yields the protein CASSVGSGGYNEQFF.

This clonotype was observed many times. The V and J genes are TRBV7-8 and TRBJ2-7; D might be TRBD2 (7 bases). Germline CDR1 reads SGHVS; CDR2 reads FQNEAQ. This CDR3 spans 15 amino acids. V dropped 1 base and J dropped 5 bases, with 15 bases sitting between them. In nucleotides, the CDR3 is TGTGCCAGCAGCTTAGGAGGGGGGAGGGCCCACGAGCAGTACTTC. It translates to CASSLGGGRAHEQYF.

This clonotype was observed at least ten times. The chain links TRBV18 to TRBJ2-1, with TRBD1 matching over 9 bases. The CDR3 consists of 16 residues. CDR1 and CDR2 (germline): KGHSH, LQKENI. The J segment lost 8 bases and the V segment lost 3 bases, leaving 11 bases of the junction unmatched. The CDR3 region is CASSPGQGLSIHEQFF. The CDR3 DNA follows: TGTGCCAGCTCACCGGGACAGGGTTTGAGTATTCATGAGCAGTTCTTC.

The chain has TRBV19 and TRBJ2-5, with TRBD2 matching over 9 bases. In germline, CDR1 is LNHDA, CDR2 SQIVND (reference sequence). J was trimmed by 1 base and V by 5 bases; bases with no gene match: 5. CDR3 length: 15 amino acids. The DNA for the CDR3 is TGTGCCAGTAGTGACCGCGGGGGGGCCCAAGAGACCCAGTACTTC. Translated: CASSDRGGAQETQYF.

V and J are TRBV7-9 and TRBJ2-7; 7 positions agree with TRBD1. The CDR3 has 15 amino acids. Trimming removed 5 bases from V and 2 bases from J; junction bases left unmatched: 9. CDR1 is SEHNR, CDR2 FQNEAQ, per germline (reference sequence). CDR3 in amino acids: CASSTRQGSPYEQYF. As DNA, the CDR3 is TGTGCCAGCAGCACCAGACAGGGTTCCCCCTACGAGCAGTACTTC.

This clonotype has at least ten counts. The chain links TRBV3-1 to TRBJ1-2; tentative D call: TRBD1 (6 bases). This CDR3 is 14 amino acids long. The germline CDR1 and CDR2 sequences are LGHDT and YNNKEL (reference sequence). The V gene lost 6 bases and the J gene lost 8 bases, with 19 bases spanning the gap. The CDR3 nucleotides are TGTGCCAGCAGTGGGCAGGGGAGAGGCCACGGCTACACCTTC. It yields the protein CASSGQGRGHGYTF.